This T cell receptor beta chain derives from a study of blood T cells in healthy people across ages. Study-wide points: Older age coincided with a roughly linear decline in TCR beta diversity per million T cells. Estimates based on one million T cells were treated as lower bounds. Bulk PBMC profiling left naive and antigen-experienced comparisons inconclusive.

This clonotype was detected only a few times. Its antigen is currently unknown. Per germline, CDR1 DFQATT and CDR2 SNEGSKA (reference sequence). Trimming left V 2 bases short and J 5 bases short, with 9 bases between. There are 12 residues in the CDR3. Next came a second PCR, run for about 7 to 12 cycles, which used a sample-barcoded 5' primer along with a J-beta primer mix. From the 5' RACE reads, TCRdb called clonotypes with MiXCR, one entry per CDR3 protein. The sample has over 700,000 distinct CDR3 sequences, roughly 25% seen once. These data also featured in a second study, about T cells of mothers and their children.

This receptor was identified in a boy aged 5-17 years in good health. The sample taken for sequencing was blood. J is TRBJ1-2 and V is TRBV20-1, with D possibly matching TRBD1 (6 bases). The CDR3 sequence is CSARWTAYGYTF. The CDR3 DNA sequence: TGCAGTGCTAGATGGACAGCATATGGCTACACCTTC.